The clone carrying this TCR beta chain has only one observation. The antigen remains undetermined. These data belong to a study of T cell responses to AZD1222 COVID-19 vaccine. Clones were sequenced by immunoSEQ multiplex PCR, and TCRdb holds only the in-frame ones, with some missing. Among around 140,000 clones, around 86% were seen once, and the ten largest hold just under 6.5%. V was shortened by 4 bases and J by 0 bases, with 14 bases between the two germline ends. CDR3 length: 16 residues. Germline lookup yields CDR1 SGHDT and CDR2 YYEEEE. General study points: The study reported that nearly half of spike-specific TCRs target unmutated variant regions. Donors, mostly white British, included more females; clonal diversity was possibly underestimated. Researchers report vaccine-associated CD4 TCRs spanning spike, with dominance at 160-218 and 743-854.

This clonotype was obtained from an adult in good health. Sequenced here: peripheral blood, sampled on day 0 of AZD1222 vaccination. This chain links TRBV5-6 with TRBJ1-3; D perhaps matches TRBD1 (5 bases). The CDR3 region has the DNA TGTGCCAGCAGCAATTGGGACCGTTACTCTGGAAACACCATATATTTT. Encoded protein: CASSNWDRYSGNTIYF.